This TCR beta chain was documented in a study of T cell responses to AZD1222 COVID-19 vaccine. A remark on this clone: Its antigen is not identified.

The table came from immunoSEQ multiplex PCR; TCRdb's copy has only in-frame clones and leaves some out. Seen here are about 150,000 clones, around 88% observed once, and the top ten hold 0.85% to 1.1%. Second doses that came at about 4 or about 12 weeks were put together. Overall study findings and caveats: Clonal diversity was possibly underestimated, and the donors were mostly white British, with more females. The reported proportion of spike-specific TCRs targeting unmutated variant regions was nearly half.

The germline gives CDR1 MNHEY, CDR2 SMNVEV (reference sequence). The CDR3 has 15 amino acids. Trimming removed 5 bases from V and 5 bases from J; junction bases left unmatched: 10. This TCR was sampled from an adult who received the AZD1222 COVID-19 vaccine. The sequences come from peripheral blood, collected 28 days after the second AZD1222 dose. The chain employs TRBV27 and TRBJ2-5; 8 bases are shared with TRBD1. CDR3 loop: CASSPDRGRRETQYF. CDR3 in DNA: TGTGCCAGCAGTCCAGACAGGGGTAGGAGGGAGACCCAGTACTTC.